Listed below are T cell receptor beta chains from one sample, sequenced in a study of spatial heterogeneity in lung cancer. TCRdb independently ran MiXCR on the 5' RACE reads; one entry per CDR3 protein. Of 9,500 to 11,000 distinct CDR3 sequences detected, about 7.4% appear once; the ten largest clones hold 22%. The sequencing here drew on lung tumor tissue, taken at surgery. The receptors here all came from a female donor with early-stage non-small cell lung cancer. Each CDR3 is given with its conserved first and last residue. The D gene is left open where the match is weak. Size values are once, few and many counts, or a class for expanded clones, and some rows have none.

d_call j_call clone_size v_call cdr3_aa cdr3_nt
- TRBJ2-1 many TRBV6-1 CASSEDIRSNEQFF TGTGCCAGCAGTGAAGACATTCGGAGCAATGAGCAGTTCTTC
TRBD1 TRBJ2-3 many TRBV7-9 CASSLGDSSTDTQYF TGTGCCAGCAGCTTAGGGGACAGTAGCACAGATACGCAGTATTTT
- TRBJ2-7 many TRBV7-3 CASSLSQGGEQYF TGTGCCAGCAGCTTAAGTCAGGGCGGCGAGCAGTACTTC
- TRBJ2-1 many TRBV24-1 CATSEKGGPDNEQFF TGTGCCACCAGTGAGAAGGGGGGGCCGGACAATGAGCAGTTCTTC
- TRBJ2-2 many TRBV20-1 CSAMDQTGELFF TGCAGTGCTATGGACCAGACCGGGGAGCTGTTTTTT
- TRBJ1-1 many TRBV5-1 CASSLVGDTEAFF TGCGCCAGCAGCTTGGTGGGGGACACTGAAGCTTTCTTT
TRBD2 TRBJ2-2 medium-sized TRBV19 CASSIGGLAVSTGELFF TGTGCCAGTAGTATAGGGGGACTAGCGGTGAGCACCGGGGAGCTGTTTTTT
TRBD2 TRBJ2-1 many TRBV5-1 CASSLASGTYNEQFF TGCGCCAGCAGCTTGGCTAGCGGTACCTACAATGAGCAGTTCTTC
- TRBJ2-1 medium-sized TRBV9 CASSRGGSSYNEQFF TGTGCCAGCAGCCGCGGGGGCAGCTCCTACAATGAGCAGTTCTTC
TRBD1 TRBJ1-5 many TRBV5-6 CASSGGVDRAGNQPQHF TGTGCCAGCAGCGGCGGAGTTGACAGGGCGGGGAATCAGCCCCAGCATTTT
- TRBJ1-1 medium-sized TRBV7-2 CASSFRAGLDTEAFF TGTGCCAGCAGCTTCCGCGCGGGTTTGGACACTGAAGCTTTCTTT
- TRBJ2-7 many TRBV6-2/TRBV6-3 CASSYDGTTYEQYF TGTGCCAGCAGTTACGACGGTACTACCTACGAGCAGTACTTC
TRBD1 TRBJ2-7 medium-sized TRBV4-2 CASSQEDSRTGLSEQYF TGTGCCAGCAGCCAAGAAGATTCGAGGACAGGGCTTTCCGAGCAGTACTTC
- TRBJ1-1 few TRBV5-2 CASKGPPGLRSNTEAFF TGTGCCAGCAAGGGGCCCCCGGGCCTGAGGTCGAACACTGAAGCTTTCTTT
TRBD1 TRBJ2-7 many TRBV10-1 CASPSFRTGPPHEQYF TGCGCCAGCCCCTCCTTTCGGACAGGGCCCCCCCACGAGCAGTACTTC
- TRBJ2-4 many TRBV7-3 CASSLGPEPPQYF TGTGCCAGCAGCTTAGGTCCTGAGCCCCCCCAGTACTTC
- TRBJ2-1 - TRBV7-9 CASSPLGASYNEQFF TGTGCCAGCAGCCCACTGGGGGCATCCTACAATGAGCAGTTCTTC
TRBD1 TRBJ2-7 - TRBV5-6 CASSRTGTYEQYF TGTGCCAGCAGCCGGACAGGAACCTACGAGCAGTACTTC
TRBD1 TRBJ2-7 - TRBV20-1 CSARGPGQGSSGQYF TGCAGTGCTAGAGGTCCGGGACAGGGTAGTTCTGGGCAGTACTTC
TRBD1 TRBJ1-2 medium-sized TRBV7-3 CASSLTRTGGGYTF TGTGCCAGCAGCTTAACCCGCACAGGGGGAGGCTACACCTTC
TRBD1 TRBJ2-3 many TRBV29-1 CSVAGTANTDTQYF TGCAGCGTCGCCGGGACAGCGAACACAGATACGCAGTATTTT
- TRBJ2-5 many TRBV10-1 CASSAGPQETQYF TGCGCCAGCAGTGCGGGGCCCCAAGAGACCCAGTACTTC
- TRBJ1-5 many TRBV6-1 CASSEGDSNQPQHF TGTGCCAGCAGTGAAGGGGATAGCAATCAGCCCCAGCATTTT
- TRBJ1-5 once TRBV25-1 CASSKLAGASTDTQHF TGTGCCAGCAGCAAACTAGCGGGGGCTAGCACAGATACGCAGCATTTT
- TRBJ2-6 many TRBV2 CASTKENSGANVLTF TGTGCCAGCACCAAAGAGAACTCTGGGGCCAACGTCCTGACTTTC
TRBD1 TRBJ1-5 many TRBV7-3 CASSLGQGPYGNQPQHF TGTGCCAGCAGCTTGGGACAGGGGCCATATGGCAATCAGCCCCAGCATTTT
TRBD1 TRBJ1-6 medium-sized TRBV7-2 CASSYNRGREPLHF TGTGCCAGCAGCTATAACAGGGGGCGCGAACCCCTCCACTTT
TRBD1 TRBJ1-2 many TRBV10-3 CAIAKDRGLGYTF TGTGCCATTGCCAAGGACAGGGGGCTCGGCTACACCTTC